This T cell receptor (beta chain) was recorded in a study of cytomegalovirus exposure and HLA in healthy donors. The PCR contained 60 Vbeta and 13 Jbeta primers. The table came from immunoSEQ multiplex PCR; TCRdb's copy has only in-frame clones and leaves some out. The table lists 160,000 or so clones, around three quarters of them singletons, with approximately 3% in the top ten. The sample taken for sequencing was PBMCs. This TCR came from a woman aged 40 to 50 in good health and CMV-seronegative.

Here the CDR3 DNA reads TGTGCTAGTGGTTTGGGGCACAGGGTCGGCGGGGAGCTGTTTTTT. This gives the protein CASGLGHRVGGELFF. The chain carries TRBV12-5 and TRBJ2-2, with TRBD1 as a possible D gene (6 bases). The CDR3 extends over 15 amino acids. The germline CDR1 and CDR2 sequences are LGHNT and FRNRAP. Deletions cut 1 base from V and 7 bases from J, with 13 bases between.